The rows below give T cell receptor beta chains drawn from one sample of a study of OX40 agonist ivuxolimab in advanced cancers. The protocol was immunoSEQ multiplex PCR, while the TCRdb copy is restricted to in-frame clones and leaves out a portion. The sample records 77,000 or so clones, 87% being singletons. The sequenced sample was CD4+ or CD8+ T cells sorted from blood, obtained in a trial of the OX40 agonist ivuxolimab. Receptor source: an adult with an advanced solid tumor such as melanoma, head and neck, liver or kidney cancer. CDR3s include the opening cysteine and the closing phenylalanine or tryptophan. Each record gives: D gene, clone size, V gene, J gene, CDR3 protein, CDR3 DNA. The D gene is left open where the match is weak. A clone size is listed for some rows: how often the clone was seen (once, few, many), or a class if it is expanded.

d_gene: .; abundance: .; v_gene: TRBV5-1; j_gene: TRBJ2-3; CDR3aa: CASSLDGGGSTDTQYF; CDR3nt: TGCGCCAGCAGCTTGGATGGGGGCGGTAGCACAGATACGCAGTATTTT
d_gene: .; abundance: .; v_gene: TRBV5-4; j_gene: TRBJ2-1; CDR3aa: CASSSDYNEQFF; CDR3nt: TGTGCCAGCAGCTCCGACTACAATGAGCAGTTCTTC
d_gene: TRBD1; abundance: .; v_gene: TRBV11-2; j_gene: TRBJ2-5; CDR3aa: CASSSDRGETQYF; CDR3nt: TGTGCCAGCAGCTCTGACAGGGGCGAGACCCAGTACTTC
d_gene: TRBD1; abundance: .; v_gene: TRBV6-5; j_gene: TRBJ1-2; CDR3aa: CASSFPDRGGYTF; CDR3nt: TGTGCCAGCAGTTTCCCTGACAGGGGCGGCTACACCTTC
d_gene: TRBD1; abundance: few; v_gene: TRBV6-6; j_gene: TRBJ2-5; CDR3aa: CASSWDRVSQETQYF; CDR3nt: TGTGCCAGCAGCTGGGACAGGGTGAGCCAAGAGACCCAGTACTTC
d_gene: .; abundance: .; v_gene: TRBV27; j_gene: TRBJ2-4; CDR3aa: CASSLTGAHRNIQYF; CDR3nt: TGTGCCAGCAGTTTAACTGGGGCGCACAGAAACATTCAGTACTTC
d_gene: .; abundance: few; v_gene: TRBV30; j_gene: TRBJ1-5; CDR3aa: CAWSVRSSGAQHF; CDR3nt: TGTGCCTGGAGTGTAAGATCTTCCGGGGCCCAGCATTTT
d_gene: TRBD2; abundance: .; v_gene: TRBV4-3; j_gene: TRBJ2-7; CDR3aa: CASSQEAGSGGGEQYF; CDR3nt: TGCGCCAGCAGCCAAGAGGCGGGAAGCGGGGGCGGCGAGCAGTACTTC
d_gene: .; abundance: few; v_gene: TRBV5-6; j_gene: TRBJ2-7; CDR3aa: CASRSLTGGEQYF; CDR3nt: TGTGCCAGCAGGTCTCTGACCGGCGGCGAGCAGTACTTC
d_gene: TRBD1; abundance: .; v_gene: TRBV5-1; j_gene: TRBJ1-1; CDR3aa: CASSLGQGVLRTEAFF; CDR3nt: TGCGCCAGCAGCCTCGGACAGGGGGTCCTGCGGACTGAAGCTTTCTTT
d_gene: .; abundance: .; v_gene: TRBV6-1; j_gene: TRBJ2-3; CDR3aa: CATPGSSGPDTQYF; CDR3nt: TGTGCCACCCCTGGTTCGTCAGGACCAGATACGCAGTATTTT
d_gene: .; abundance: once; v_gene: TRBV18; j_gene: TRBJ1-6; CDR3aa: CASSWTASNSPLHF; CDR3nt: TGTGCCAGCTCATGGACAGCGTCCAATTCACCCCTCCACTTT
d_gene: .; abundance: .; v_gene: TRBV27; j_gene: TRBJ2-3; CDR3aa: CASSQGLSTDTQYF; CDR3nt: TGTGCCAGCAGTCAGGGGTTGAGCACAGATACGCAGTATTTT
d_gene: .; abundance: .; v_gene: TRBV15; j_gene: TRBJ1-4; CDR3aa: CATSRAGNHEKLFF; CDR3nt: TGTGCCACCAGCAGAGCCGGGAACCATGAAAAACTGTTTTTT
d_gene: TRBD2; abundance: .; v_gene: TRBV9; j_gene: TRBJ2-3; CDR3aa: CASSVGASGGRTDTQYF; CDR3nt: TGTGCCAGCAGCGTAGGGGCTAGCGGGGGGCGCACAGATACGCAGTATTTT
d_gene: .; abundance: once; v_gene: TRBV7-9; j_gene: TRBJ2-7; CDR3aa: CASSLLVRDGSSYEQYF; CDR3nt: TGTGCCAGCAGCTTATTAGTCCGGGACGGGTCTTCCTACGAGCAGTACTTC
d_gene: .; abundance: .; v_gene: TRBV18; j_gene: TRBJ1-1; CDR3aa: CASSPRAGLMNTEAFF; CDR3nt: TGTGCCAGCTCCCCCCGGGCGGGGTTAATGAACACTGAAGCTTTCTTT
d_gene: TRBD2; abundance: .; v_gene: TRBV5-1; j_gene: TRBJ2-3; CDR3aa: CASSPLRGRAPTDTQYF; CDR3nt: TGCGCCAGCAGCCCCTTGAGAGGGAGGGCCCCCACAGATACGCAGTATTTT
d_gene: TRBD1; abundance: .; v_gene: TRBV2; j_gene: TRBJ2-6; CDR3aa: CASHKGTGPANVLTF; CDR3nt: TGTGCCAGCCACAAAGGGACAGGCCCCGCTAACGTCCTGACTTTC
d_gene: .; abundance: once; v_gene: TRBV5-1; j_gene: TRBJ2-6; CDR3aa: CASSAGSSLPGANVLTF; CDR3nt: TGCGCCAGCAGCGCAGGGTCCAGTCTACCTGGGGCCAACGTCCTGACTTTC
d_gene: .; abundance: .; v_gene: TRBV6-6; j_gene: TRBJ1-2; CDR3aa: CASRSTGPYGYTF; CDR3nt: TGTGCCAGCAGGTCCACAGGGCCCTATGGCTACACCTTC
d_gene: TRBD2; abundance: .; v_gene: TRBV29-1; j_gene: TRBJ2-1; CDR3aa: CSVTTSGGTEQFF; CDR3nt: TGCAGCGTCACGACTAGCGGGGGTACTGAGCAGTTCTTC
d_gene: TRBD1; abundance: .; v_gene: TRBV28; j_gene: TRBJ1-2; CDR3aa: CASSFPIGTGHGYTF; CDR3nt: TGTGCCAGCAGTTTCCCGATAGGGACAGGGCATGGCTACACCTTC
d_gene: .; abundance: once; v_gene: TRBV9; j_gene: TRBJ1-3; CDR3aa: CASSVTPRVGYAGNTIYF; CDR3nt: TGTGCCAGCAGCGTAACCCCACGGGTAGGTTATGCTGGAAACACCATATATTTT
d_gene: TRBD1; abundance: few; v_gene: TRBV5-1; j_gene: TRBJ1-2; CDR3aa: CASSFQTGAGYTF; CDR3nt: TGCGCCAGCAGTTTTCAGACAGGGGCCGGCTACACCTTC
d_gene: TRBD1; abundance: .; v_gene: TRBV30; j_gene: TRBJ2-7; CDR3aa: CAWGQGVSSYEQYF; CDR3nt: TGTGCCTGGGGACAGGGGGTCAGCTCCTACGAGCAGTACTTC
d_gene: .; abundance: .; v_gene: TRBV29-1; j_gene: TRBJ2-7; CDR3aa: CSVEVPHSYEQYF; CDR3nt: TGCAGCGTTGAAGTACCTCACAGCTACGAGCAGTACTTC
d_gene: .; abundance: .; v_gene: TRBV27; j_gene: TRBJ1-2; CDR3aa: CASSFPGANGYTF; CDR3nt: TGTGCCAGCAGTTTCCCGGGGGCGAATGGCTACACCTTC